This TCR beta chain stems from a study of CD8 T cells in Susac syndrome. The wider study: When blood was drawn, the patients with Susac syndrome were therapy-naive, on corticosteroids, or on intravenous immunoglobulin alone. Findings and caveats of the study: Susac CD8+ clonal expansion peaked in TEMRA cells and active patients.

The T cells that were sequenced for TCR beta were CD8+ and CD4+ cells from blood. To note about this clonotype: Its antigen is as yet unknown.

A quantity of about 0.45 to 1 ug RNA underwent reverse transcription using random hexamers. An immunoSEQ multiplex PCR generated amplified TCR beta CDR3 products spanning 54 Vbeta and 13 Jbeta. TCRdb re-derived calls from the immunoSEQ multiplex PCR reads in MiXCR, one entry per CDR3 protein. The sample contains around 95,000 distinct CDR3 sequences, 95% of which appear only once. This CDR3 is built from 14 residues. V was cut by 3 bases and J by 1 base, with 9 bases left in between. The sequenced material came from CD8+ T cells from PBMCs. This chain connects TRBV12-3 or TRBV12-4 to TRBJ1-2; perhaps TRBD1 as D (5 bases). The source is a human donor with Susac syndrome. The CDR3 bases are TGTGCCAGCAGTTTGGGGGATGTTAACTATGGCTACACCTTC. Encoded protein: CASSLGDVNYGYTF.